This TCR beta chain is drawn from a study of beta chain features in type 1 diabetes. Background on the study: Sorted cells, approximately 110,000,000 in number, were examined across all samples.

One heparinised draw, averaging around 120 mL, was taken per donor. The CDR3 spans 13 residues. Germline CDR1 reads LNHDA; CDR2 reads SQIVND (reference sequence). The ends lost 6 bases at V and 6 bases at J; junction bases unmatched: 7. In this sample, this clone turned up a few times. The investigators reverse transcribed all of the isolated RNA, so they sequenced expressed TCRB transcripts. Produced via immunoSEQ multiplex PCR; TCRdb's table is partial and in-frame only. The data hold about 250,000 clones, with roughly 15% observed a single time. Input material: naive CD4+ T cells from blood. The rearrangement uses TRBV19 and TRBJ2-7; 8 nucleotides agree with TRBD1. The receptor was derived from a woman aged 35 to 49 in good health. The DNA of the CDR3 is TGTGCCAGTAGCTCCCGGACAGGGTCCGAGCAGTACTTC. This sequence encodes CASSSRTGSEQYF.